The 2 T cell receptor beta chains below come from one sample, sequenced in a study of graft-versus-host responses after intestinal transplantation. No antigen is known for these receptors. Clones were sequenced by immunoSEQ multiplex PCR, and TCRdb holds only the in-frame ones, with some missing. The table shows about 90,000 clones, with roughly 91% occurring only once. The material was unstimulated CD8+ T cells sorted from spleen or lymph node cells, obtained before intestinal transplant. Source of these receptors: a human donor who received an intestinal transplant.

This clone occurred a few times. J is TRBJ1-4 and V is TRBV10-3, with D tentatively TRBD1 (6 bases). Trimming left V 10 bases short and J 6 bases short, with 18 bases between. This CDR3 comprises 14 residues. Germline-derived CDR1 and CDR2 are ENHRY and SYGVKD. Here the CDR3 reads CATSTGQMDEKLFF. CDR3 coding DNA: TGTGCCACCTCAACAGGGCAAATGGATGAAAAACTGTTTTTT.

J is TRBJ2-7 and V is TRBV4-1; 8 bases match TRBD2. The CDR3 extends over 15 amino acids. V was clipped by 3 bases and J by 0 bases; unmatched bases: 4. Germline values: CDR1 MGHRA, CDR2 YSYEKL. The DNA for the CDR3 is TGCGCCAGCAGCCACTTTAGCGGGGCCTCCTACGAGCAGTACTTC. This translates into CASSHFSGASYEQYF.